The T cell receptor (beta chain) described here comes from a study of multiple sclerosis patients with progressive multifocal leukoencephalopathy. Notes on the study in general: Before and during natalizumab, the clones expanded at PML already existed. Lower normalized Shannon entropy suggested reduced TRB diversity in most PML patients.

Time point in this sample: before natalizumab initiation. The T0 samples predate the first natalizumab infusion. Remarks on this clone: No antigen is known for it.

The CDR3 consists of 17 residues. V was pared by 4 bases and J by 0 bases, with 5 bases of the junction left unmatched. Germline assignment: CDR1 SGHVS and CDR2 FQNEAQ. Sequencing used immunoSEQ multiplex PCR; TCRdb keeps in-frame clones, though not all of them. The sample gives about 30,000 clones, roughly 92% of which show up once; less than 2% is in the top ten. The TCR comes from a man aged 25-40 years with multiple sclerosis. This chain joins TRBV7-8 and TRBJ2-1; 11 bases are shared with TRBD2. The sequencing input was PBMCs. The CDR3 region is CASSSYLAGGSYNEQFF. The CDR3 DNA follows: TGTGCCAGCAGCTCGTATCTAGCGGGAGGCTCCTACAATGAGCAGTTCTTC.